These 13 T cell receptor beta chains originate from one sample sequenced in a study of T cells after yellow fever vaccination. TCRdb fed the 5' RACE reads into MiXCR, producing one record per CDR3 protein. Found here are some 390,000 distinct CDR3 sequences, over 5% of them singletons; the top ten hold approximately 16%. The specimen comprised PBMCs, sampled 5 days after the yellow fever booster vaccination. These receptors were collected from a man younger than 45 who received the YFV17D yellow fever vaccine.

This clonotype was seen at least ten times. V gene TRBV12-3 or TRBV12-4 combines with J gene TRBJ2-2; D is undetermined. The CDR3 runs to 14 residues. V gave up 5 bases and J gave up 6 bases, with 13 bases separating them. CDR3: CASSPGPLAGELFF. The CDR3 nucleotides read TGTGCCAGCAGTCCCGGACCTTTAGCCGGGGAGCTGTTTTTT.

The rearrangement links TRBV20-1 to TRBJ2-3; D is perhaps TRBD1 (5 bases). Trimming removed 7 bases at V and 10 bases at J, with 21 bases between. The germline CDR1 and CDR2 sequences are DFQATT and SNEGSKA (reference sequence). This CDR3 region has 13 residues. CDR3 amino acids: CSVGQDPALPQYF. CDR3 DNA sequence: TGCAGTGTAGGACAAGACCCCGCGCTTCCGCAGTATTTT.

This clonotype occurred a few times. The gene calls are TRBV29-1 and TRBJ1-5, with D perhaps matching TRBD1 (5 bases). CDR1 and CDR2 from the germline V gene are SQVTM and ANQGSEA. The CDR3 length is 13 residues. V was clipped by 2 bases and J by 2 bases, with 7 bases between them. The CDR3 sequence is CSVEQGGNQPQHF. The CDR3 coding sequence is TGCAGCGTTGAACAAGGGGGCAATCAGCCCCAGCATTTT. Together with reference TRBV29-1 and TRBJ1-5, the CDR3 gives the full variable domain: SAVISQKPSRDICQRGTSLTIQCQVDSQVTMMFWYRQQPGQSLTLIATANQGSEATYESGFVIDKFPISRPNLTFSTLTVSNMSPEDSSIYLCSVEQGGNQPQHFGDGTRLSIL.

V and J are TRBV29-1 and TRBJ2-1, with TRBD2 matching 7 bases. J lost 3 bases, V lost 4 bases, and 9 bases had no gene match. Germline lookup yields CDR1 SQVTM and CDR2 ANQGSEA. There are 15 residues in the CDR3. CDR3 in amino acids: CSVGTGRTIYNEQFF. CDR3 nucleotides: TGCAGCGTTGGAACCGGGAGGACGATCTACAATGAGCAGTTCTTC.

At least ten counts were recorded for this clonotype. The rearrangement links TRBV4-3 to TRBJ2-1; 11 bases agree with TRBD2. Germline trimming cut 6 bases from V and 6 bases from J; bases unmatched to any gene: 4. This CDR3 is 14 amino acids long. Germline assignment: CDR1 LGHNA and CDR2 YSLEER. For the CDR3, the DNA is TGCGCCAGCAGTCCGACTAGCGGGATCAATGAGCAGTTCTTC. Protein: CASSPTSGINEQFF.

Many counts were recorded for this clonotype. The chain employs TRBV20-1 and TRBJ2-5; no definite D call. Deletions cut 3 bases from V and 4 bases from J, with 18 bases between. CDR1 DFQATT and CDR2 SNEGSKA come from the germline V gene (reference sequence). This CDR3 has 15 amino acids. The CDR3 loop is CSASPPVAARETQYF. CDR3 DNA: TGCAGTGCTAGCCCCCCAGTCGCCGCCCGAGAGACCCAGTACTTC.

In this sample, this clonotype turned up a few times. V is TRBV11-2 and J is TRBJ2-7, with TRBD2 matching 7 bases. Germline V gene sequence: CDR1 SGHAT, CDR2 FQNNGV. V shed 3 bases, J shed 2 bases, and the junction held 16 bases outside the gene matches. The CDR3 is 18 amino acids. CDR3 in DNA: TGTGCCAGCAGCTTGGGGGACTCGGCTAGCGGATTTCCCTACGAGCAGTACTTC. It is translated as CASSLGDSASGFPYEQYF.

The sample holds many counts of this clonotype. V and J are TRBV20-1 and TRBJ2-2; D is possibly TRBD2 (6 bases). With 0 bases removed from V and 2 bases from J, the gap between germline ends came to 7 bases. The CDR3 has 14 amino acids. The germline V gene encodes CDR1 DFQATT and CDR2 SNEGSKA (reference sequence). CDR3 sequence: CSAREGLNTGELFF. The CDR3 DNA follows: TGCAGTGCTAGAGAGGGACTTAACACCGGGGAGCTGTTTTTT.

This clonotype was counted between two and nine times. The CDR3: CASSPGLPNEQYF. CDR3 nucleotides: TGTGCCAGCAGCCCGGGACTTCCCAACGAGCAGTACTTC. The chain uses TRBV11-1 and TRBJ2-7; D possibly corresponds to TRBD2 (6 bases). V lost 5 bases and J lost 5, with 13 bases in between. Germline V gene sequence: CDR1 SGHAT, CDR2 FQDESV (reference sequence). This CDR3 has 13 amino acids.

The rearrangement joins TRBV7-2 to TRBJ1-2; 9 nucleotides align to TRBD1. Germline-derived CDR1 and CDR2 are SGHTA and FQGNSA. The CDR3 consists of 13 residues. V was pared by 8 bases and J by 2 bases, with 3 bases of the junction left unmatched. CDR3 sequence reads: CASRDRENYGYTF. CDR3 DNA sequence: TGTGCCAGCCGGGACAGGGAGAACTATGGCTACACCTTC.

V and J are TRBV6-5 and TRBJ2-3, with unresolved D. Germline values: CDR1 MNHEY, CDR2 SVGAGI. Trimming pared 0 bases from V and 1 base from J, leaving 17 bases between. The CDR3 has 18 residues. The CDR3 DNA reads TGTGCCAGCAGTTACTCGATCTCTCAAGGTCGGCGCACAGATACGCAGTATTTT. This encodes CASSYSISQGRRTDTQYF.

This clonotype was counted at least ten times. The genes are TRBV4-3 and TRBJ2-3; D gene unclear. Trimming left V 4 bases short and J 11 bases short, with 16 bases between. Germline CDR1 is LGHNA and CDR2 is YSLEER. The CDR3 sequence is 13 residues long. The CDR3 protein is CASSLSTPGEQYF. The CDR3 coding sequence is TGCGCCAGCAGCCTTTCGACTCCCGGAGAGCAGTATTTT.

The chain employs TRBV19 and TRBJ2-1, with D perhaps TRBD2 (6 bases). The germline gives CDR1 LNHDA, CDR2 SQIVND (reference sequence). The germline V and J ends were trimmed by 9 bases and 7 bases, with 19 bases remaining between them. This CDR3 is built from 14 residues. CDR3 region: CASSVGEAGNEQFF. DNA for the CDR3: TGTGCCAGCAGCGTAGGAGAGGCGGGAAATGAGCAGTTCTTC.